This TCR beta chain was obtained from a study of T cells in Graves' hyperthyroidism and ophthalmopathy. Whole-study results and caveats: Among clonotypes expanded in thyroid above 0.001, most were also found in blood.

This clonotype appeared a few times. Its target is unknown. TCR beta CDR3 regions were amplified from RNA. Carried out on the TCR CDR3, a first-round RT-PCR used the HTBI primer set. TCRdb reanalysed the multiplex PCR reads using MiXCR and keeps one entry per CDR3 protein. This table has hundreds of thousands of distinct CDR3 sequences, 20% appearing once. The J segment lost 0 bases and the V segment lost 6 bases, leaving 26 bases of the junction unmatched. Germline V gene lookup returns CDR1 MNHGY and CDR2 SVAAGI. This CDR3 is built from 23 residues. A Clinical Activity Score of at least 3, a NOSPECS grade of at least 4 and a duration under 3 months were recorded in the ophthalmopathy patients.

The V call is TRBV6-9, the J call TRBJ2-6, with 7 bases matching TRBD1. This TCR was recovered from a man between 35 and 55 years old with Graves' ophthalmopathy. Material for sequencing was blood. The DNA for the CDR3 is TGTGCCAGCAGATACCATGGTCTGGGACAGTCGCTTGGGATAGACTCTGGGGCCAACGTCCTGACTTTC. It is translated as CASRYHGLGQSLGIDSGANVLTF.